This is a list of T cell receptor beta chains from one sample in a study of T cells in tuberculosis. The assay was immunoSEQ multiplex PCR, and TCRdb's table has in-frame clones only and misses some. The sample lists tens of thousands of clones, approximately 94% occurring once. The sequenced sample was PBMCs, obtained at tuberculosis diagnosis. These receptors came from an adult with tuberculosis. Each CDR3 is given with its conserved first and last residue.

v_call,cdr3_aa
TRBV11-2,CASSSFRDTYGYTF
TRBV4-1,CASSPQLVTPWDTQYF
TRBV7-8,CASSSQALGNNSPLHF
TRBV5-1,CASSGQGTDRNTGELFF
TRBV7-2,CASSLTGAENTGELFF
TRBV5-8,CASSWELDEQFF
TRBV5-4,CASSWAATGADTQYF
TRBV5-1,CASSSLRDRGDEQFF
TRBV11-3,CASSRGTSTGELFF
TRBV19,CASSPRGGGAYEQYF
TRBV7-2,CASSLRLLAGGHYGYTF
TRBV5-1,CASRGLTGMNEKLFF
TRBV9,CASSVAQLVETQYF
TRBV10-3,CAISESRGPRSNQPQHF
TRBV5-6,CASSQGQGTEAFF
TRBV4-1,CASSHPQGGMEGYTF
TRBV6-1,CASSEGFWTSEAFF
TRBV4-1,CASSQWASEQETQYF
TRBV18,CASSLDSGTSGNTIYF
TRBV5-5,CASSLVVGGGGREQYF
TRBV10-3,CAISEYSPGANSPLHF
TRBV28,CASCISYGYTF
TRBV11-2,CASSLGWAGLDGYTF
TRBV15,CATSREQGGDYEQYF
TRBV7-9,CASSYRTGPSVDTQYF
TRBV5-6,CASSLGQGRGAFF
TRBV5-1,CASSLVPLGANEKLFF
TRBV2,CASSVDSGELFF
TRBV21-1,CASSKGGPPGSQEGNQPQHF
TRBV25-1,CASSRQGLEQYF
TRBV4-3,CASSHGRYDEKLFF
TRBV6-1,CASSEQGSGANVLTF
TRBV5-1,CASSLGGRDSGNTIYF
TRBV15,CATSKLGETSGYEQYF
TRBV10-2,CASSERDFGYGYTF
TRBV5-5,CASNSPLADTGELFF
TRBV5-5,CASTDTGGVYGYTF
TRBV6-5,CASRNQVNTGELFF
TRBV28,CASSYRRGEQFF
TRBV2,CASSDGTDYGYTF
TRBV27,CASSLPLAVGAEAFF
TRBV5-6,CASSLETGGRDGYTF
TRBV12-5,CASGLDWEYNSPLHF
TRBV19,CASSSTGSYEQYF
TRBV27,CASSFGAGARDGYTF
TRBV5-4,CASSSREESREQYF
TRBV15,CATSRDYGGASTDTQYF
TRBV29-1,CSGTSSGNTIYF
TRBV5-1,CASSSQYEQYF
TRBV15,CATSREVPGTNYGYTF
TRBV19,CASSGRGRSSGANVLTF
TRBV12-5,CASLTSGGADTQYF
TRBV5-1,CASSLTTTGAYEQYF
TRBV18,CASSPPVGGGYTF
TRBV30,CAWSVFVRRDRSGNTIYF
TRBV5-6,CASYSLATNEKLFF
TRBV6-5,CASSYSGGEQFF
TRBV30,CAWSYNHGYTF
TRBV12-5,CASGFRVTAFNYGYTF
TRBV27,CASSPRVPTNEKLFF